One sample yielded the 25 T cell receptor beta chains listed below, sequenced in a study of CD8 T cells in Susac syndrome. Random hexamers served to reverse transcribe about 0.45 to 1 ug RNA. TCRdb called the immunoSEQ multiplex PCR reads again in MiXCR, with one record for every CDR3 protein. The data show fewer than 85,000 distinct CDR3 sequences, around 94% seen once. The sample taken for sequencing was CD8+ T cells from PBMCs. These receptors all come from a human donor with Susac syndrome.

This clonotype was picked up one time. The chain has TRBV4-3 and TRBJ2-1; unclear D gene. Trimming removed 0 bases from V and 4 bases from J, with 10 bases in between. Germline V lookup: CDR1 LGHNA, CDR2 YSLEER. The CDR3 spans 15 residues. The CDR3 DNA sequence: TGCGCCAGCAGCCAAGATCTCCGGGTTTACAATGAGCAGTTCTTC. As protein: CASSQDLRVYNEQFF.

V gene TRBV14 combines with J gene TRBJ2-7; unclear D gene. This CDR3 contains 12 residues. V gave up 4 bases and J gave up 3 bases, with 7 bases separating them. The germline V gene encodes CDR1 SGHDN and CDR2 FVKESK. The CDR3 DNA sequence: TGTGCCAGCAGCCTAACAAACTACGAGCAGTACTTC. This encodes CASSLTNYEQYF.

The V call is TRBV10-3, the J call TRBJ2-5; 7 bases match TRBD2. V was pared by 4 bases and J by 2 bases, with 10 bases of the junction left unmatched. This CDR3 has 16 residues. Per the germline V gene, CDR1 is ENHRY and CDR2 is SYGVKD. CDR3 protein: CAISVRLALNQETQYF. The CDR3 region has the DNA TGTGCCATCAGTGTTCGACTAGCCCTCAATCAAGAGACCCAGTACTTC.

This clonotype appeared a single time. The chain links TRBV6-4 to TRBJ2-7; no clear D gene. The CDR3 length is 14 residues. CDR1 MRHNA and CDR2 SNTAGT come from the germline V gene. With 0 bases removed from V and 0 bases from J, the gap between germline ends came to 6 bases. The CDR3 sequence: CASSDSADSYEQYF. CDR3 nucleotides: TGTGCCAGCAGTGACTCGGCGGACTCCTACGAGCAGTACTTC.

The chain employs TRBV7-2 and TRBJ2-3; D uncertain. CDR1 and CDR2 (germline): SGHTA, FQGNSA. The CDR3 loop spans 14 amino acids. V gave up 2 bases and J gave up 0 bases, with 6 bases separating them. CDR3 amino acids: CASSLSPSTDTQYF. The CDR3 DNA is TGTGCCAGCAGCTTATCCCCTAGCACAGATACGCAGTATTTT.

This clonotype was found once. The chain employs TRBV6-5 and TRBJ1-2; no firm D call. The V gene lost 2 bases and the J gene lost 2 bases, with 18 bases spanning the gap. The germline gives CDR1 MNHEY, CDR2 SVGAGI. This CDR3 has 17 residues. The CDR3 coding sequence is TGTGCCAGCAGTTACGGGCCGCTGGGCAAGACCAACTATGGCTACACCTTC. Translation gives CASSYGPLGKTNYGYTF.

This clonotype was counted only a few times. This chain joins TRBV27 and TRBJ2-5; D is uncertain. CDR1 MNHEY and CDR2 SMNVEV come from the germline V gene (reference sequence). The CDR3 extends over 13 amino acids. Trimming stripped 5 bases from V and 2 bases from J, with 9 bases between. CDR3: CASSLVQQETQYF. Here the CDR3 DNA reads TGTGCCAGCAGTCTGGTTCAACAAGAGACCCAGTACTTC.

This chain links TRBV5-5 with TRBJ2-3; 8 bases fit TRBD2. The CDR3 sequence is 15 residues long. V lost 5 bases to trimming and J lost 5 bases; unmatched junction nucleotides: 10. The V gene's germline CDR1 is SGHKS and CDR2 YYEKEE (reference sequence). CDR3 sequence: CASRRATSVKDTQYF. CDR3 sequence (DNA): TGTGCCAGCAGGCGAGCGACTAGCGTGAAAGATACGCAGTATTTT.

The chain carries TRBV11-2 and TRBJ2-7, with D unresolved. The germline V gene has CDR1 SGHAT and CDR2 FQNNGV. This CDR3 has 14 amino acids. Trimming pared 0 bases from V and 7 bases from J, leaving 13 bases between. Here the CDR3 DNA reads TGTGCCAGCAGCTTAGAACGAGGCTGGGGAGAGCAGTACTTC. This encodes CASSLERGWGEQYF.

The chain has TRBV27 and TRBJ2-7; 7 positions match TRBD2. V lost 5 bases, J lost 4 bases, and 8 bases stayed unmatched. Germline V gene data show CDR1 as MNHEY and CDR2 as SMNVEV (reference sequence). The CDR3 extends over 14 amino acids. The CDR3 DNA follows: TGTGCCAGCAGTGCCGGACTAGGGGCGTACGAGCAGTACTTC. As protein: CASSAGLGAYEQYF.

CDR3 sequence reads: CASSTPGVRYNEQFF. The DNA of the CDR3 is TGTGCCAGTAGTACCCCGGGGGTCCGATACAATGAGCAGTTCTTC. The chain joins TRBV19 to TRBJ2-1; possible D gene TRBD2, 6 bases. The CDR3 has 15 residues. Germline values: CDR1 LNHDA, CDR2 SQIVND (reference sequence). Deletions cut 4 bases from V and 4 bases from J, with 14 bases between. Combining the CDR3 with reference TRBV19 and TRBJ2-1 gives the whole variable domain DGGITQSPKYLFRKEGQNVTLSCEQNLNHDAMYWYRQDPGQGLRLIYYSQIVNDFQKGDIAEGYSVSREKKESFPLTVTSAQKNPTAFYLCASSTPGVRYNEQFFGPGTRLTVL.

In its sample, this clonotype was seen once. This rearrangement joins TRBV12-3 or TRBV12-4 to TRBJ2-2; D remains unclear. The CDR3 runs 13 residues. Trimming took 8 bases from V and 1 from J, leaving 8 bases between them. The DNA for the CDR3 is TGTGCCAGCGGGCCACTGAACACCGGGGAGCTGTTTTTT. Its translation is CASGPLNTGELFF.

The J gene is TRBJ2-7, the V gene TRBV7-3; D tentatively fits TRBD1 or TRBD2 (5 bases each). V was clipped by 5 bases and J by 0 bases, with 14 bases between them. Germline loops: CDR1 SGHTA, CDR2 FQGTGA. There are 15 residues in the CDR3. The CDR3 sequence is CASSPAGASSYEQYF. In DNA, the CDR3 is TGTGCCAGCAGCCCTGCCGGGGCTAGCTCCTACGAGCAGTACTTC. Looking up the rest from reference TRBV7-3 and TRBJ2-7 gives the full variable domain: GAGVSQTPSNKVTEKGKYVELRCDPISGHTALYWYRQSLGQGPEFLIYFQGTGAADDSGLPNDRFFAVRPEGSVSTLKIQRTERGDSAVYLCASSPAGASSYEQYFGPGTRLTVT.

The chain couples TRBV20-1 to TRBJ2-1; 8 bases line up with TRBD2. Germline V gene data show CDR1 as DFQATT and CDR2 as SNEGSKA (reference sequence). V trimming: 6 bases; J trimming: 5 bases; junction bases outside the gene matches: 12. The CDR3 totals 15 residues. This chain's CDR3 is CSAALSGLDHNEQFF. CDR3 bases: TGCAGTGCCGCCTTGTCGGGACTAGATCACAATGAGCAGTTCTTC.

The chain links TRBV4-1 to TRBJ1-2; D call uncertain. The CDR3 is 13 amino acids. The V gene lost 5 bases and the J gene lost 1 base, with 8 bases spanning the gap. Per the germline V gene, CDR1 is MGHRA and CDR2 is YSYEKL. In DNA, the CDR3 is TGCGCCAGCAGCGAAGGGTTTAACTATGGCTACACCTTC. It codes for CASSEGFNYGYTF.

This clonotype was observed a few times. The V call is TRBV25-1, the J call TRBJ1-1, with D possibly being TRBD1 (6 bases). V was trimmed by 5 bases and J by 3 bases, leaving 10 bases between them. The CDR3 runs to 13 residues. Germline values: CDR1 MGHDK, CDR2 SYGVNS. The DNA for the CDR3 is TGTGCCAGCAGTCGCGGGGGCGACACTGAAGCTTTCTTT. It encodes CASSRGGDTEAFF.

The chain joins TRBV18 to TRBJ2-3; a possible D gene is TRBD2 (7 bases). Trimming cost V 2 bases and J 3 bases, with 18 bases left between them. The germline CDR1 and CDR2 sequences are KGHSH and LQKENI. The CDR3 sequence is 17 residues long. The CDR3 DNA reads TGTGCCAGCTCACCAGTGTCTCCGGGGGGCGAAACAGATACGCAGTATTTT. Translation gives CASSPVSPGGETDTQYF.

This sequence joins TRBV20-1 and TRBJ2-7; 7 bases align to TRBD1. CDR1 and CDR2 (germline): DFQATT, SNEGSKA (reference sequence). Germline trimming cut 1 base from V and 0 bases from J; bases unmatched to any gene: 6. This CDR3 contains 15 residues. The CDR3 nucleotides are TGCAGTGCTAGAGGGGGACAGCGAGTCTCCTACGAGCAGTACTTC. The encoded protein is CSARGGQRVSYEQYF.

The rearrangement uses TRBV5-4 and TRBJ2-5; no clear D. Germline V lookup: CDR1 SGHNT, CDR2 YYREEE (reference sequence). The CDR3 totals 18 residues. V lost 0 bases to trimming and J lost 1 base, with 19 bases between them. This CDR3 reads CASSLDRASPSIQETQYF. The CDR3, as DNA: TGTGCCAGCAGCTTGGATAGGGCCTCGCCTTCAATCCAAGAGACCCAGTACTTC.

The chain carries TRBV7-8 and TRBJ2-2, with D possibly being TRBD2 (5 bases). CDR1 SGHVS and CDR2 FQNEAQ come from the germline V gene. Trimming left V 2 bases short and J 5 bases short, with 9 bases between. The CDR3 has 14 amino acids. The CDR3, as DNA: TGTGCCAGCAGCTTAATCCTAGCAACCGGGGAGCTGTTTTTT. Its translation is CASSLILATGELFF.

This chain connects TRBV5-1 to TRBJ1-3, with 9 bases matching TRBD1. CDR1 and CDR2 from the germline V gene are SGHRS and YFSETQ. The CDR3 contains 18 residues. V lost 1 base and J lost 2; bases outside the gene matches: 10. The CDR3 DNA follows: TGCGCCAGCAGCTTGACGGCCGGGACAGGGACCGCTGGAAACACCATATATTTT. Translated: CASSLTAGTGTAGNTIYF.

The genes are TRBV18 and TRBJ2-1, with TRBD1 as a possible D gene (6 bases). Germline V gene data show CDR1 as KGHSH and CDR2 as LQKENI. The CDR3 covers 14 residues. V dropped 5 bases and J dropped 4 bases, with 12 bases sitting between them. The CDR3 spells CASSSGQNYNEQFF. The CDR3 nucleotides are TGTGCCAGCTCATCTGGACAGAATTACAATGAGCAGTTCTTC.

This chain links TRBV7-2 with TRBJ1-6; no clear D. CDR1 and CDR2 from the germline V gene are SGHTA and FQGNSA. V lost 5 bases and J 7 bases, leaving 12 bases between the germline ends. The CDR3 has 14 residues. CDR3 nucleotides: TGTGCCAGCAGCCTGCCGGCCCTAAATTCACCCCTCCACTTT. The encoded protein is CASSLPALNSPLHF.

This clonotype came up a few times. The chain couples TRBV5-1 to TRBJ2-1; no firm D call. Per the germline V gene, CDR1 is SGHRS and CDR2 is YFSETQ. Trimming shortened V by 4 bases and J by 7 bases, and 6 bases separated the two germline ends. This CDR3 is 11 amino acids long. Here the CDR3 reads CASSPNNEQFF. CDR3 DNA sequence: TGCGCCAGCAGCCCCAATAATGAGCAGTTCTTC.

This clonotype appeared a single time. The V and J genes are TRBV27 and TRBJ2-7; a weak D match, TRBD1 (6 bases). The CDR3 is made up of 14 amino acids. V was clipped by 7 bases and J by 4 bases, with 17 bases between them. Germline CDR1 and CDR2: MNHEY and SMNVEV (reference sequence). CDR3 region: CASTQSTGFYEQYF. The DNA of the CDR3 is TGTGCCAGCACCCAATCGACAGGCTTTTACGAGCAGTACTTC.